This T cell receptor (beta chain) was captured by sequencing in a study of T cells in Graves' hyperthyroidism and ophthalmopathy. The overall study: Peripheral blood collection took place at initial diagnosis, before any treatment.

What was amplified from RNA transcripts were TCR beta CDR3 regions. Researchers ran a first-round RT-PCR on the TCR CDR3 using the HTBI primer set. One entry per CDR3 protein results from TCRdb running MiXCR on the multiplex PCR reads. This sample has 460,000 or so distinct CDR3 sequences, with around 14% found just once. This clonotype was picked up many times. As yet, its antigen is unknown. Study outcomes and limitations: Blood also carried most thyroid clonotypes expanded above 0.001.

This CDR3 is 16 amino acids long. J lost 14 bases, V lost 6 bases, and 22 bases had no gene match. CDR1 SGHVS and CDR2 FQNEAQ come from the germline V gene. Fresh peripheral blood, approximately 9.6 ml, yielded the PBMCs. The clonotype originates from a woman between 18 and 29 years old with Graves' hyperthyroidism. The chain is built from TRBV7-8 and TRBJ2-1, with 7 bases fitting TRBD2. Sequencing was carried out using blood. The CDR3 loop reads CASRDMGSGLADYKFF. The CDR3 DNA follows: TGTGCCAGCAGGGACATGGGATCTGGGCTAGCGGACTACAAGTTCTTC.